These 28 T cell receptor beta chains originate from one sample sequenced in a study of blood T cell repertoires in COVID-19. Assay used: immunoSEQ multiplex PCR; TCRdb lists only in-frame clones, some missing. Of roughly 49,000 clones in the sample, roughly 70% are singletons; the top ten hold approximately 9%. Sequencing input: peripheral blood. These receptors came from a woman aged 70-85 years with acute or convalescent COVID-19.

The V gene is TRBV27, the J gene TRBJ2-7; TRBD1 might be the D (5 bases). Germline V gene data show CDR1 as MNHEY and CDR2 as SMNVEV (reference sequence). The V gene lost 0 bases and the J gene lost 6 bases, with 9 bases spanning the gap. This CDR3 region has 13 residues. This chain's CDR3 is CASSLSGATEQYF. The CDR3 DNA sequence: TGTGCCAGCAGTTTATCAGGGGCGACCGAGCAGTACTTC.

The chain combines TRBV11-2 with TRBJ2-1; 9 bases are shared with TRBD2. The CDR3 runs 15 residues. V shed 7 bases and J 6 bases; nucleotides not matched to a gene: 10. CDR1 and CDR2 (germline): SGHAT, FQNNGV. The DNA of the CDR3 is TGTGCCAGCACCGTAGGGCGGGAGGGCTCCAATGAGCAGTTCTTC. Its translation: CASTVGREGSNEQFF.

The chain combines TRBV7-3 with TRBJ1-2, with D possibly being TRBD1 (6 bases). Germline CDR1 is SGHTA and CDR2 is FQGTGA. The ends were cut back, 2 bases at V and 2 bases at J, with 6 bases in the middle. The CDR3 covers 13 residues. The CDR3 protein is CASSLQGNYGYTF. The CDR3 DNA follows: TGTGCCAGCAGCTTACAGGGGAACTATGGCTACACCTTC.

The rearrangement uses TRBV24-1 and TRBJ1-2; 11 bases fit TRBD1. The CDR3 consists of 14 residues. The V and J ends lost 1 base and 10 bases, in that order; junction bases with no gene match: 4. Germline V lookup: CDR1 KGHDR, CDR2 SFDVKD. The CDR3 protein is CATSDLRTGGVYTF. The CDR3 region has the DNA TGTGCCACCAGTGATTTACGGACAGGGGGCGTCTACACCTTC.

The count of this clone is one. The CDR3 region has the DNA TGTGCCAGCAGCACGAGACAGGGGGCCTACAATGAGCAGTTCTTC. Protein sequence: CASSTRQGAYNEQFF. This chain links TRBV5-4 with TRBJ2-1; TRBD1 matches at 9 bases. The CDR3 has 15 amino acids. CDR1 and CDR2 (germline): SGHNT, YYREEE (reference sequence). The V and J ends lost 4 bases and 2 bases, in that order; junction bases with no gene match: 4.

This rearrangement joins TRBV19 to TRBJ1-2, with unresolved D. V was pared by 8 bases and J by 2 bases, with 12 bases between. The germline V gene encodes CDR1 LNHDA and CDR2 SQIVND (reference sequence). This CDR3 is 13 amino acids long. CDR3 nucleotides: TGTGCCAGTGGAGACGGGGAAAACTATGGCTACACCTTC. As protein: CASGDGENYGYTF. The full variable domain, with the rest looked up from reference TRBV19 and TRBJ1-2, is DGGITQSPKYLFRKEGQNVTLSCEQNLNHDAMYWYRQDPGQGLRLIYYSQIVNDFQKGDIAEGYSVSREKKESFPLTVTSAQKNPTAFYLCASGDGENYGYTFGSGTRLTVV.

Many counts were recorded for this clone. The genes are TRBV4-1 and TRBJ1-1; the match to TRBD1 covers 7 bases. Germline CDR1 reads MGHRA; CDR2 reads YSYEKL. Trimming cost V 4 bases and J 1 base; bases outside gene matches: 9. The CDR3 is 16 residues long. The DNA of the CDR3 is TGCGCCAGCAGCCCACTACACAGGGGCCGGAACACTGAAGCTTTCTTT. It encodes CASSPLHRGRNTEAFF.

This clone was counted only a few times. This sequence joins TRBV20-1 and TRBJ1-1, with 7 bases lining up with TRBD1. Germline values: CDR1 DFQATT, CDR2 SNEGSKA (reference sequence). V lost 3 bases, J lost 4 bases, and 5 bases stayed unmatched. The CDR3 spans 13 residues. The CDR3 loop reads CSASIGGGTEAFF. The CDR3 region has the DNA TGCAGTGCTAGTATAGGGGGCGGCACTGAAGCTTTCTTT.

This clone was counted only a few times. The gene calls are TRBV7-9 and TRBJ2-1; 13 bases fit TRBD2. The CDR3 covers 15 residues. Trimming took 3 bases from V and 9 from J; bases not matched to a gene: 5. CDR1 is SEHNR, CDR2 FQNEAQ, per germline (reference sequence). CDR3 region: CASSFTSGGVSEQFF. As DNA, the CDR3 is TGTGCCAGCAGCTTTACTAGCGGGGGGGTGAGTGAGCAGTTCTTC.

V and J are TRBV5-4 and TRBJ2-7; unclear D gene. Germline V gene sequence: CDR1 SGHNT, CDR2 YYREEE (reference sequence). The CDR3 contains 13 residues. Trimming removed 0 bases from V and 1 base from J, with 5 bases in between. CDR3 sequence (DNA): TGTGCCAGCAGCTTGGGCCAGTCCTACGAGCAGTACTTC. This gives the protein CASSLGQSYEQYF.

This sequence joins TRBV15 and TRBJ1-2, with D possibly TRBD1 on 6 matching bases. This CDR3 contains 17 residues. Trimming cost V 0 bases and J 4 bases, with 18 bases left between them. CDR1 and CDR2 (germline): LNHNV, YYDKDF (reference sequence). The CDR3 here is CATSRDVGADPPYGYTF. In nucleotides, the CDR3 is TGTGCCACCAGCAGAGATGTGGGGGCAGACCCGCCCTATGGCTACACCTTC. The full variable domain, its missing parts supplied by reference TRBV15 and TRBJ1-2, is DAMVIQNPRYQVTQFGKPVTLSCSQTLNHNVMYWYQQKSSQAPKLLFHYYDKDFNNEADTPDNFQSRRPNTSFCFLDIRSPGLGDTAMYLCATSRDVGADPPYGYTFGSGTRLTVV.

The J gene is TRBJ2-7, the V gene TRBV6-6; D call uncertain. This CDR3 contains 12 residues. CDR1 is MNHNY, CDR2 SVGAGI, per germline (reference sequence). The V and J ends lost 6 bases and 6 bases respectively, with 12 bases between them. The CDR3 reads CASSLLLSEQYF. DNA of the CDR3: TGTGCCAGCAGCTTACTCCTCTCCGAGCAGTACTTC.

The chain has TRBV6-1 and TRBJ2-3, with a weak D call TRBD2 (5 bases). Trimming pared 3 bases from V and 3 bases from J, leaving 16 bases between. The CDR3 sequence is 16 residues long. Germline loops: CDR1 MNHNS, CDR2 SASEGT. The CDR3 DNA is TGTGCCAGCAGTGAGGTCGCGGCGGGCAGAACAGATACGCAGTATTTT. The encoded protein is CASSEVAAGRTDTQYF.

The gene calls are TRBV2 and TRBJ2-7, with 15 bases identical to TRBD2. Germline CDR1 is SNHLY and CDR2 is FYNNEI. With V trimmed by 6 bases and J by 4 bases, 4 bases remained unmatched. CDR3 length: 15 amino acids. The CDR3 protein is CASRGLAGGRYEQYF. CDR3 coding DNA: TGTGCCAGCAGGGGACTAGCGGGGGGTAGGTACGAGCAGTACTTC.

This clone was seen more than once but under ten times. The chain links TRBV10-1 to TRBJ2-7; D perhaps matches TRBD1 (5 bases). CDR1 WNHNN and CDR2 SYGVQD come from the germline V gene (reference sequence). Trimming took 11 bases from V and 6 from J, leaving 20 bases between them. The CDR3 spans 13 residues. The CDR3 DNA reads TGCGCCCCGTCCGAACAGGTCGCGAGCGAGCAGTACTTC. Translating gives CAPSEQVASEQYF.

This clone was recorded once. This chain links TRBV28 with TRBJ2-5, with unresolved D. Trimming stripped 5 bases from V and 1 base from J, with 8 bases between. Germline V CDR1 and CDR2: MDHEN, SYDVKM. This CDR3 is built from 13 residues. CDR3 region: CASSGAVQETQYF. CDR3 sequence (DNA): TGTGCCAGCAGTGGTGCGGTCCAAGAGACCCAGTACTTC.

This clone was counted at least ten times. The gene calls are TRBV11-3 and TRBJ2-2, with 9 bases lining up with TRBD1. The germline gives CDR1 SGHNT, CDR2 YENEEA. This CDR3 comprises 16 residues. The V gene end was trimmed by 5 bases and the J gene end by 1 base; junction bases not matched to a gene: 5. CDR3 residues: CASSPPGQGNTGELFF. CDR3 sequence (DNA): TGTGCCAGCAGCCCGCCGGGACAGGGGAACACCGGGGAGCTGTTTTTT.

V is TRBV5-1 and J is TRBJ1-2; 9 bases are a match to TRBD1. Germline V gene sequence: CDR1 SGHRS, CDR2 YFSETQ. The CDR3 is 18 residues long. Trimming cost V 4 bases and J 7 bases; bases outside gene matches: 20. The CDR3 loop reads CASSPGSLPTGTGSGYTF. The DNA of the CDR3 is TGCGCCAGCAGCCCCGGATCACTCCCTACCGGGACAGGGAGTGGCTACACCTTC.

This clone has more than one count but fewer than ten. This chain joins TRBV28 and TRBJ1-4, with 7 positions matching TRBD1. V dropped 3 bases and J dropped 13; count of bases not matched to a gene: 11. This CDR3 is built from 14 residues. CDR1 is MDHEN, CDR2 SYDVKM, per germline. The CDR3 nucleotides read TGTGCCAGCAGTTTGGGGACAGCCCTTTTTGGACTGTTTTTT. Its translation: CASSLGTALFGLFF.

On this clone: Sequence at one end of the junction differs from germline and may be a read error. This sequence joins TRBV14 and TRBJ2-3; 8 bases are shared with TRBD2. This CDR3 comprises 12 residues. Germline-derived CDR1 and CDR2 are SGHDN and FVKESK. The CDR3 coding sequence is TGTGCCAGCAGCCATACCGGGACTAGATTTTCTTTT. Its translation is CASSHTGTRFSF.

V and J are TRBV6-1 and TRBJ2-1; D is perhaps TRBD1 (6 bases). The V gene's germline CDR1 is MNHNS and CDR2 SASEGT. CDR3 length: 14 amino acids. V gave up 3 bases and J gave up 10 bases, with 16 bases separating them. CDR3 bases: TGTGCCAGCAGTGACAAACCCCTCGGGACAGAGCAGTTCTTC. Amino acid sequence: CASSDKPLGTEQFF.

The chain carries TRBV7-2 and TRBJ1-5, with D perhaps matching TRBD1 (6 bases). The V gene's germline CDR1 is SGHTA and CDR2 FQGNSA. Trimming left V 3 bases short and J 6 bases short, with 12 bases between. CDR3 size: 14 residues. CDR3 in DNA: TGTGCCAGCAGCTTCGGGGGGGCATTTCAGCCCCAGCATTTT. Protein: CASSFGGAFQPQHF.

The chain carries TRBV6-5 and TRBJ2-3, with D perhaps TRBD1 (5 bases). Trimming took 6 bases from V and 14 from J, leaving 18 bases between them. Germline CDR1 reads MNHEY; CDR2 reads SVGAGI. This CDR3 is 12 amino acids long. The CDR3 nucleotides read TGTGCCAGCAGGACCGCTGGGGCCAATCCGTATTTT. Residues: CASRTAGANPYF.

This clone was seen more than once but under ten times. The rearrangement joins TRBV7-2 to TRBJ2-5, with D possibly being TRBD2 (5 bases). The germline gives CDR1 SGHTA, CDR2 FQGNSA. V was trimmed by 5 bases and J by 4 bases, leaving 14 bases between them. The CDR3 consists of 14 residues. CDR3 region: CASSPPPSRETQYF. Written as DNA, the CDR3 is TGTGCCAGCAGCCCTCCCCCTAGCCGAGAGACCCAGTACTTC.

The J gene is TRBJ1-5, the V gene TRBV15; 9 nucleotides line up with TRBD1. The CDR3 contains 16 residues. V gave up 3 bases and J gave up 7 bases; unmatched junction bases: 10. Germline V gene sequence: CDR1 LNHNV, CDR2 YYDKDF (reference sequence). The CDR3 protein is CATSRGTGRTGQPQHF. The CDR3 DNA reads as TGTGCCACCAGCAGGGGGACAGGGCGGACAGGGCAGCCCCAGCATTTT.

V gene TRBV19 combines with J gene TRBJ2-1; the match to TRBD2 covers 9 bases. Germline lookup yields CDR1 LNHDA and CDR2 SQIVND (reference sequence). CDR3 size: 19 residues. Unmatched junction bases numbered 16, after V lost 5 bases and J lost 2 bases. The CDR3 spells CASSAREIAGVLTYNEQFF. In nucleotides, the CDR3 is TGTGCCAGTAGTGCCAGAGAGATAGCGGGGGTACTTACCTACAATGAGCAGTTCTTC.

The chain joins TRBV6-6 to TRBJ2-7; 12 nucleotides align to TRBD1. The CDR3 totals 18 residues. The junction had 14 bases not matched to a gene; V was cut back by 5 bases and J by 3 bases. Germline V gene data show CDR1 as MNHNY and CDR2 as SVGAGI (reference sequence). The CDR3 DNA sequence: TGTGCCAGCAGTCCTTTCCTTACCGGGACAGGGGGCAACTACGAGCAGTACTTC. Protein sequence: CASSPFLTGTGGNYEQYF.

This chain uses TRBV4-1 with TRBJ1-3; TRBD1 aligns across 9 bases. The V and J ends lost 4 bases and 2 bases, in that order; junction bases with no gene match: 3. Germline-derived CDR1 and CDR2 are MGHRA and YSYEKL. The CDR3 contains 15 residues. Here the CDR3 DNA reads TGCGCCAGCAGCCGAGGGACAGGGACTGGAAACACCATATATTTT. It is translated as CASSRGTGTGNTIYF.